The rows below give T cell receptor beta chains drawn from one sample of a study of blood T cells in healthy people across ages. Each CDR3 protein gets one entry after TCRdb re-called the 5' RACE reads with MiXCR. The sample lists under 800,000 distinct CDR3 sequences; 40% to 45% were seen once. The sequenced material came from blood. These receptors all come from a woman aged 55-70 years in good health. The CDR3 runs from the conserved cysteine through the conserved F or W. D genes are given only for firm matches. Size values are once, few and many counts, or a class for expanded clones, and some rows have none.

abundance	v_gene	d_gene	j_gene	CDR3aa	CDR3nt
once	TRBV28	NA	TRBJ2-7	CASSDPGHGYEQYF	TGTGCCAGCAGTGACCCGGGACACGGTTACGAGCAGTACTTC
NA	TRBV7-2	NA	TRBJ2-5	CASSLAGVIDEQYF	TGTGCCAGCAGCTTAGCGGGAGTGATCGATGAGCAGTACTTC
few	TRBV7-9	NA	TRBJ1-2	CASSFPTRGYTF	TGTGCCAGCAGCTTTCCCACGCGGGGCTACACCTTC
NA	TRBV10-3	TRBD1	TRBJ2-5	CAVSVRGTGGAETQYF	TGTGCCGTCAGCGTAAGGGGGACAGGGGGCGCGGAGACCCAGTACTTC
many	TRBV12-3/TRBV12-4	NA	TRBJ2-7	CASSPGGTYEQYF	TGTGCCAGCAGTCCCGGAGGGACCTACGAGCAGTACTTC
few	TRBV6-6	TRBD2	TRBJ2-2	CASSVGLAGVTGELFF	TGTGCCAGCAGTGTGGGACTAGCGGGGGTCACCGGGGAGCTGTTTTTT
few	TRBV28	NA	TRBJ1-1	CASTLWGTEAFF	TGTGCCAGCACCCTCTGGGGCACTGAAGCTTTCTTT
once	TRBV3-1	NA	TRBJ2-3	CASSPPGHTDTQYF	TGTGCCAGCAGCCCCCCAGGGCACACAGATACGCAGTATTTT
few	TRBV28	TRBD1	TRBJ1-2	CASSTTTGGRRGYTF	TGTGCCAGCAGCACCACTACAGGGGGCCGGCGGGGCTACACCTTC
NA	TRBV3-1	TRBD2	TRBJ2-3	CASSRGSGGSTDTQYF	TGTGCCAGCAGCCGAGGAAGCGGGGGTAGCACAGATACGCAGTATTTT
many	TRBV7-6	NA	TRBJ2-1	CASSSGWQGQYFSSSYNEQFF	TGTGCCAGCAGCTCGGGGTGGCAGGGTCAATATTTTAGCAGCTCCTACAATGAGCAGTTCTTC
few	TRBV6-1	NA	TRBJ2-7	CASSDRDSSYEQYF	TGTGCCAGCAGTGACCGGGACTCCTCCTACGAGCAGTACTTC
few	TRBV21-1	NA	TRBJ2-7	CASSNKERSSYEQYF	TGTGCCAGCAGCAACAAGGAAAGGTCCTCCTACGAGCAGTACTTC
few	TRBV7-2	NA	TRBJ2-1	CASTKGLPPNEQFF	TGTGCCAGCACCAAGGGACTGCCCCCCAATGAGCAGTTCTTC
few	TRBV14	NA	TRBJ1-2	CASSQERAFGYGYTF	TGTGCCAGCAGCCAAGAGAGGGCTTTTGGCTATGGCTACACCTTC
NA	TRBV25-1	NA	TRBJ1-5	CASSPLGGQNQPQHF	TGTGCCAGCAGCCCATTGGGTGGCCAGAATCAGCCCCAGCATTTT
NA	TRBV4-3	TRBD1	TRBJ1-4	CASSQRDRVGEKLFF	TGCGCCAGCAGCCAGCGGGACAGGGTTGGTGAAAAACTGTTTTTT
NA	TRBV7-9	NA	TRBJ2-3	CASNPEGRGSTDTQYF	TGTGCCAGCAACCCGGAAGGCAGGGGAAGCACAGATACGCAGTATTTT
NA	TRBV11-2	TRBD2	TRBJ2-1	CASSKTSGRDNEQFF	TGTGCCAGCAGCAAAACTAGCGGGAGGGACAATGAGCAGTTCTTC
many	TRBV12-3/TRBV12-4	TRBD1	TRBJ1-4	CASSLDRGSDEKLFF	TGTGCCAGCAGTTTAGACAGGGGTTCGGATGAAAAACTGTTTTTT
NA	TRBV7-2	NA	TRBJ2-4	CASSLAIAKNIQYF	TGTGCCAGCAGCTTGGCTATAGCCAAAAACATTCAGTACTTC
many	TRBV10-3	TRBD1	TRBJ2-1	CAISLGDRAYEQFF	TGTGCCATCAGTCTCGGGGACAGGGCTTACGAGCAGTTCTTC
NA	TRBV4-2	TRBD2	TRBJ2-7	CASSQDGTSGNYEQYF	TGTGCCAGCAGCCAAGACGGGACTAGCGGGAACTACGAGCAGTACTTC
NA	TRBV9	TRBD2	TRBJ2-5	CASSVSGGSYQETQYF	TGTGCCAGCAGCGTTAGCGGGGGTTCGTACCAAGAGACCCAGTACTTC
NA	TRBV29-1	NA	TRBJ1-2	CSVDGYTF	TGCAGCGTTGATGGCTACACCTTC
few	TRBV4-3	TRBD2	TRBJ2-1	CASSQALAGGDEQFF	TGCGCCAGCAGCCAAGCACTAGCGGGAGGGGATGAGCAGTTCTTC
once	TRBV3-1	NA	TRBJ2-4	CASSLNSYGQYF	TGTGCCAGCAGCCTAAACTCCTACGGGCAGTACTTC
few	TRBV29-1	NA	TRBJ2-6	CSVDGMVSGANVLTF	TGCAGCGTAGATGGTATGGTCTCTGGGGCCAACGTCCTGACTTTC
NA	TRBV3-1	TRBD1	TRBJ1-2	CASSPEGQGSYGYTF	TGTGCCAGCAGCCCAGAGGGACAGGGAAGCTATGGCTACACCTTC
NA	TRBV7-2	TRBD1	TRBJ2-7	CASSFRRGTVTYEQYF	TGTGCCAGCAGCTTCCGAAGGGGGACAGTCACCTACGAGCAGTACTTC
few	TRBV10-3	TRBD1	TRBJ2-5	CATTGQGQETQYF	TGTGCCACGACGGGACAGGGACAAGAGACCCAGTACTTC
many	TRBV7-3	NA	TRBJ2-3	CASSLGPSTDTQYF	TGTGCCAGCAGTTTAGGCCCTAGCACAGATACGCAGTATTTT
NA	TRBV29-1	NA	TRBJ1-5	CSAQSGNQPQHF	TGCAGCGCCCAGTCCGGCAATCAGCCCCAGCATTTT
NA	TRBV27	TRBD1	TRBJ2-7	CARNPGQAHLSYNEQYF	TGTGCCAGGAATCCGGGACAGGCCCATCTCTCCTACAATGAGCAGTACTTC
few	TRBV5-1	TRBD2	TRBJ2-7	CASRPGTSEAYEQYF	TGCGCCAGCAGACCCGGGACTAGCGAAGCCTACGAGCAGTACTTC
NA	TRBV5-1	TRBD1	TRBJ2-6	CASSATGVNSGANVLTF	TGCGCCAGCAGCGCAACAGGGGTTAACTCTGGGGCCAACGTCCTGACTTTC
NA	TRBV20-1	NA	TRBJ2-7	CSALVPLGVQYF	TGCAGTGCTTTAGTACCTTTGGGCGTTCAGTACTTC
NA	TRBV20-1	TRBD2	TRBJ2-5	CSAGNPAGIQETQYF	TGCAGTGCTGGTAATCCAGCGGGGATCCAAGAGACCCAGTACTTC
NA	TRBV27	TRBD1	TRBJ1-1	CASSLYRGLLMNTEAFF	TGTGCCAGCAGTTTATACAGGGGGCTGCTTATGAACACTGAAGCTTTCTTT
NA	TRBV20-1	TRBD2	TRBJ2-2	CSADGGARNTGELFF	TGCAGTGCTGACGGGGGGGCGAGGAACACCGGGGAGCTGTTTTTT
NA	TRBV20-1	NA	TRBJ2-5	CSANGGTGETQYF	TGCAGTGCTAACGGGGGAACGGGCGAGACCCAGTACTTC
few	TRBV3-1	NA	TRBJ1-2	CASSFRTNGQRGYTF	TGTGCCAGCAGCTTCCGGACGAACGGACAGCGAGGCTACACCTTC
few	TRBV24-1	TRBD1	TRBJ2-7	CATSDAPGTGDGYEQYF	TGTGCCACCAGTGATGCACCCGGGACAGGGGATGGGTACGAGCAGTACTTC
NA	TRBV5-1	NA	TRBJ2-2	CASSLIEIPATGELFF	TGCGCCAGCAGCTTGATCGAGATCCCGGCCACCGGGGAGCTGTTTTTT
NA	TRBV6-1	TRBD2	TRBJ2-5	CASILAGEETQYF	TGTGCCAGCATACTAGCGGGGGAAGAGACCCAGTACTTC